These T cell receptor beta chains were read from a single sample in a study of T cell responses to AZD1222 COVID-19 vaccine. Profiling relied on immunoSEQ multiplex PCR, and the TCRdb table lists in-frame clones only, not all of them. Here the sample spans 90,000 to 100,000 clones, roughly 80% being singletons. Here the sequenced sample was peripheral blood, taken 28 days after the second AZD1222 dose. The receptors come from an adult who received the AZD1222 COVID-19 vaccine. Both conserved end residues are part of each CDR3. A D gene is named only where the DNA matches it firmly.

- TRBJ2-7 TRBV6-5 CASSYSSGYSYEQYF TGTGCCAGCAGTTACTCGAGCGGGTACTCCTACGAGCAGTACTTC
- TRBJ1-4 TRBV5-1 CASSELATNEKLFF TGCGCCAGCAGCGAACTTGCAACTAATGAAAAACTGTTTTTT
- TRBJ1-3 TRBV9 CASSVVPRNTIYF TGTGCCAGCAGCGTAGTTCCAAGAAACACCATATATTTT
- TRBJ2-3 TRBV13 CASSLGLADTQYF TGTGCCAGCAGCTTAGGCCTTGCGGATACGCAGTATTTT
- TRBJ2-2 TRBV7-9 CASSPGNAGELFF TGTGCCAGCAGCCCGGGAAACGCCGGGGAGCTGTTTTTT
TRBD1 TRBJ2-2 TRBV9 CASSLRTGTNTGELFF TGTGCCAGCAGCCTCCGGACAGGGACTAACACCGGGGAGCTGTTTTTT
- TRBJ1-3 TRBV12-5 CASGFERQSYSGNTIYF TGTGCTAGTGGTTTCGAACGACAGTCATACTCTGGAAACACCATATATTTT
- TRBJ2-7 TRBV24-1 CATSQGPKDEQYF TGTGCCACCTCCCAGGGTCCCAAGGACGAGCAGTACTTC
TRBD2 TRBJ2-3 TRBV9 CASSRGLAGDPRTDTQYF TGTGCCAGCAGCCGTGGACTAGCGGGGGACCCCCGCACAGATACGCAGTATTTT
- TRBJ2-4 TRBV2 CASSELLRAKNIQYF TGTGCCAGCAGTGAATTATTGAGGGCCAAAAACATTCAGTACTTC
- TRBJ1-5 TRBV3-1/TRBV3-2 CASSQRERQPQHF TGTGCCAGCAGCCAAAGGGAGAGACAGCCCCAGCATTTT
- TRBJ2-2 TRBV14 CASSQQVTGELFF TGTGCCAGCAGCCAGCAGGTTACCGGGGAGCTGTTTTTT
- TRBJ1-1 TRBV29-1 CSAGRADDTEAFF TGCAGCGCTGGCAGGGCGGACGACACTGAAGCTTTCTTT
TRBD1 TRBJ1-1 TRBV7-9 CASSLKGASTEAFF TGTGCCAGCAGCTTGAAGGGGGCGAGCACTGAAGCTTTCTTT
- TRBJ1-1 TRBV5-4 CASSLFVRGDTEAFF TGTGCCAGCAGCTTATTTGTACGCGGGGACACTGAAGCTTTCTTT
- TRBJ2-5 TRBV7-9 CASSLAGPLKETQYF TGTGCCAGCAGCTTAGCAGGACCACTAAAAGAGACCCAGTACTTC